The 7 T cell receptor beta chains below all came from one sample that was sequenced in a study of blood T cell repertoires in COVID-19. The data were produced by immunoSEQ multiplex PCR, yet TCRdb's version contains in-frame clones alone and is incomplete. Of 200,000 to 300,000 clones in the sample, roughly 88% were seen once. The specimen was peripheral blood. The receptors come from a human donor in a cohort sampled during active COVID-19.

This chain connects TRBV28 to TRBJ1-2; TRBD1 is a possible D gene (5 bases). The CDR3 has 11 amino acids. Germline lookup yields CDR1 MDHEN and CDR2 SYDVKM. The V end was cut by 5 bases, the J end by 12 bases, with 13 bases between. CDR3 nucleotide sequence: TGTGCCAGCAGTAGCCGGCAGGGTAACACCTTC. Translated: CASSSRQGNTF.

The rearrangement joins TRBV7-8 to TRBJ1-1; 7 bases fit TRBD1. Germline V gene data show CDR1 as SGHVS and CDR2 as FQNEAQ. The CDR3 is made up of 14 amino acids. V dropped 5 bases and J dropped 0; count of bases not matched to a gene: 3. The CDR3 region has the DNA TGTGCCAGCAGCAAGACAGGGATGAACACTGAAGCTTTCTTT. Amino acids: CASSKTGMNTEAFF.

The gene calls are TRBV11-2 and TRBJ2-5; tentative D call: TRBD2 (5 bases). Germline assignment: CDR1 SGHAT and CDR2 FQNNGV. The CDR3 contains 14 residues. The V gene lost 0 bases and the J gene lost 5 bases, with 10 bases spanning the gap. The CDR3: CASSLEPGMETQYF. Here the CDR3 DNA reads TGTGCCAGCAGCTTAGAACCGGGGATGGAGACCCAGTACTTC. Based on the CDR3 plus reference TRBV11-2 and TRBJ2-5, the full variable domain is EAGVAQSPRYKIIEKRQSVAFWCNPISGHATLYWYQQILGQGPKLLIQFQNNGVVDDSQLPKDRFSAERLKGVDSTLKIQPAKLEDSAVYLCASSLEPGMETQYFGPGTRLLVL.

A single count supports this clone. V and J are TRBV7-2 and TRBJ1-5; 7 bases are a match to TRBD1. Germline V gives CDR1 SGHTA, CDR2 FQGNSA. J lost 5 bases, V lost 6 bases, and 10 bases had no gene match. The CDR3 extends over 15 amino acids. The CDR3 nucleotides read TGTGCCAGCAGTCTTGCAGGGGGTTTCGATCAGCCCCAGCATTTT. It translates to CASSLAGGFDQPQHF.

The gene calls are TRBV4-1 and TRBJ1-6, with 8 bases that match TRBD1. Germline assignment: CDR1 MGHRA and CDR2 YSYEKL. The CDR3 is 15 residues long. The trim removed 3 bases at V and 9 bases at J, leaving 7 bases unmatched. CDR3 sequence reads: CASSHDRGSSSPLHF. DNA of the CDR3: TGCGCCAGCAGCCACGACAGGGGTAGTAGTTCACCCCTCCACTTT.

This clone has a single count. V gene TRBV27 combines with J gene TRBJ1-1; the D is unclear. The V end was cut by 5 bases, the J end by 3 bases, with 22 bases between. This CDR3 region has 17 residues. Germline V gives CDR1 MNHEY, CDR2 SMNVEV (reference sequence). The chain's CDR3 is CASSGVEDRGYDTEAFF. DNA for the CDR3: TGTGCCAGCAGTGGGGTAGAAGACCGAGGGTATGACACTGAAGCTTTCTTT.

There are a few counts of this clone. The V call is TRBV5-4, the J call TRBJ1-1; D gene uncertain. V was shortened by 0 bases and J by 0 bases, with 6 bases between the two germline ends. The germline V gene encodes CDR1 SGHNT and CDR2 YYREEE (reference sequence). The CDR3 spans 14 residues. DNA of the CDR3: TGTGCCAGCAGCTTGGGGACTTTGAACACTGAAGCTTTCTTT. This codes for CASSLGTLNTEAFF.